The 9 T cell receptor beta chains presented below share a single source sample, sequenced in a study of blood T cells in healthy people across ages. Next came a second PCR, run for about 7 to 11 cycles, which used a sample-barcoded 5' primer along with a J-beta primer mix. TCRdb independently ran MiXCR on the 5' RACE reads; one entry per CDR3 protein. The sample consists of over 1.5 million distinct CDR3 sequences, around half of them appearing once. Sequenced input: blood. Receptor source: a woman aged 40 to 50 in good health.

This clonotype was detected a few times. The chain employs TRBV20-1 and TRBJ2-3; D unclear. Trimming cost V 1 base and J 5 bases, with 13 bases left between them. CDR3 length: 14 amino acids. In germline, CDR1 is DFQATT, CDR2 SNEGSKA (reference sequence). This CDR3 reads CSARGGELGDTQYF. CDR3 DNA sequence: TGCAGTGCTAGAGGTGGCGAGCTGGGAGATACGCAGTATTTT.

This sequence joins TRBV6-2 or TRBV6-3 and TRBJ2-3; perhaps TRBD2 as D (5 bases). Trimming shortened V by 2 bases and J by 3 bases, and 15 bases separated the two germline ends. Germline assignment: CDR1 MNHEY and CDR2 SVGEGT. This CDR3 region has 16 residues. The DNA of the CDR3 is TGTGCCAGCAGTTACGGCGGCGGGTACGGGACAGATACGCAGTATTTT. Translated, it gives CASSYGGGYGTDTQYF.

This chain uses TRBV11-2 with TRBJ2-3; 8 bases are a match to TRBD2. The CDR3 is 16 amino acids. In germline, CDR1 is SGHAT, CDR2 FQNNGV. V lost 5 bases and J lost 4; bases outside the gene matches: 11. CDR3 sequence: CASSLTIGTSADTQYF. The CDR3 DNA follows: TGTGCCAGCAGCCTTACTATCGGGACTAGTGCAGATACGCAGTATTTT.

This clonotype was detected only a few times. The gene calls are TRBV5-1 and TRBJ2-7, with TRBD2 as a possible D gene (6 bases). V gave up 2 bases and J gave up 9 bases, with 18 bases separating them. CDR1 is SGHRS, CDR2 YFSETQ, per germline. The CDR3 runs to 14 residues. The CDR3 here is CASSFQAATGAQYF. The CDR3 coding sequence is TGCGCCAGCAGCTTTCAGGCGGCCACGGGAGCGCAGTACTTC.

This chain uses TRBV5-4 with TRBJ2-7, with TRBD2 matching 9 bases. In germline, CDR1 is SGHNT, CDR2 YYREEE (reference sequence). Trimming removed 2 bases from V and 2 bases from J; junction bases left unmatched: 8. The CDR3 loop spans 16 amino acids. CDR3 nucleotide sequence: TGTGCCAGCAGCTTATTTAGCGGGGGACGAACCTACGAGCAGTACTTC. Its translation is CASSLFSGGRTYEQYF.

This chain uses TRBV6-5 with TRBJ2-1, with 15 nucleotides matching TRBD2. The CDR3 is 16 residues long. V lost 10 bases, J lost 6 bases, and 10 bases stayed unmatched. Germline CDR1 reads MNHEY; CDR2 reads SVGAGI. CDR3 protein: CATQGLAGGQGNEQFF. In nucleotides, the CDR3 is TGTGCCACTCAGGGACTAGCGGGGGGCCAGGGCAATGAGCAGTTCTTC.

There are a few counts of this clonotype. The CDR3 coding sequence is TGCAGTGCTAGTCCGCTAGCGGGGGTGGAGACCCAGTACTTC. Translating it yields CSASPLAGVETQYF. This chain uses TRBV20-1 with TRBJ2-5; 10 nucleotides align to TRBD2. Germline CDR1 and CDR2: DFQATT and SNEGSKA (reference sequence). Trimming removed 3 bases from V and 5 bases from J; junction bases left unmatched: 6. The CDR3 length is 14 residues.

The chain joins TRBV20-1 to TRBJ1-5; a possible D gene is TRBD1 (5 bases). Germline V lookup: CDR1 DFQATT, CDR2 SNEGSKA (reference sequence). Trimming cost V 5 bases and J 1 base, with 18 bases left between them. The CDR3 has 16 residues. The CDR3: CSAQLPRGASNQPQHF. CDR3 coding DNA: TGCAGTGCTCAACTTCCCCGTGGGGCAAGCAATCAGCCCCAGCATTTT.

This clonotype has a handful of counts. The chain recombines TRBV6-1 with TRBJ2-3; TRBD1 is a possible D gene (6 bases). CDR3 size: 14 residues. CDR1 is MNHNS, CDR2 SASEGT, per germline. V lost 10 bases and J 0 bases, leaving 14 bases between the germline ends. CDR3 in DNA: TGTGCCACTAGCTCCCAGGGGAGCACAGATACGCAGTATTTT. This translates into CATSSQGSTDTQYF.